This T cell receptor (beta chain) is drawn from a study of blood T cell repertoires in COVID-19. The germline CDR1 and CDR2 sequences are LNHDA and SQIVND (reference sequence). V was trimmed by 5 bases and J by 0 bases, leaving 16 bases between them. The CDR3 is 16 amino acids. The assay was immunoSEQ multiplex PCR, and TCRdb's table has in-frame clones only and misses some. The sample consists of 25,000 to 30,000 clones, roughly 86% of them appearing once. The source material was peripheral blood. This receptor was taken from a human donor in a cohort sampled during active COVID-19. The donor label of this sample is uncertain. V and J are TRBV19 and TRBJ1-2; possible D gene TRBD1, 6 bases. The CDR3 DNA reads TGTGCCAGTAGTCGAAGGGACACTTCTTCTAACTATGGCTACACCTTC. As protein: CASSRRDTSSNYGYTF. Full variable domain (remainder filled in from reference TRBV19 and TRBJ1-2): DGGITQSPKYLFRKEGQNVTLSCEQNLNHDAMYWYRQDPGQGLRLIYYSQIVNDFQKGDIAEGYSVSREKKESFPLTVTSAQKNPTAFYLCASSRRDTSSNYGYTFGSGTRLTVV.